This T cell receptor (beta chain) is drawn from a study of cytomegalovirus exposure and HLA in healthy donors. Study conclusions and caveats: HLA allele associations emerged for about 16,000 TCR beta sequences in a later analysis, at 0.05 false discovery rate. The investigators catalogued some 150 TCR beta chains as cytomegalovirus-associated.

Looked up from germline, CDR1 is KGHSH and CDR2 is LQKENI. The CDR3 sequence is 17 residues long. Losses at the gene ends were 4 bases for V and 3 bases for J; bases not matched to a gene: 11. Primers: 60 Vbeta forward and 13 Jbeta reverse. Method: immunoSEQ multiplex PCR; TCRdb's copy keeps in-frame clones and lacks some. The sample yields 90,000 to 100,000 clones, roughly 63% seen once. On this clone itself: No antigen is known for it.

Every donor was a healthy person donating bone marrow. This receptor was identified in a boy younger than 18 in good health and CMV-seropositive. The sequencing input was PBMCs. The V call is TRBV18, the J call TRBJ2-3, with TRBD1 identical over 9 bases. CDR3 region: CASSLYPGQGRTDTQYF. In DNA, the CDR3 is TGTGCCAGCTCACTATATCCGGGACAGGGACGTACAGATACGCAGTATTTT. Full variable domain (rest looked up from reference TRBV18 and TRBJ2-3): NAGVMQNPRHLVRRRGQEARLRCSPMKGHSHVYWYRQLPEEGLKFMVYLQKENIIDESGMPKERFSAEFPKEGPSILRIQQVVRGDSAAYFCASSLYPGQGRTDTQYFGPGTRLTVL.